The next 7 T cell receptor beta chains were all read from a single sample in a study of T cell responses to AZD1222 COVID-19 vaccine. The repertoire was sequenced with immunoSEQ multiplex PCR; TCRdb's copy has only in-frame clones and lacks some. Of tens of thousands of clones in the sample, over 75% were seen once. The specimen comprised peripheral blood, sampled on day 0 of MenACWY control vaccination. The source of these receptors is an adult in good health.

The rearrangement uses TRBV5-6 and TRBJ2-7; 7 bases align to TRBD1. Germline lookup yields CDR1 SGHDT and CDR2 YYEEEE. After removal of 3 bases from V and 2 bases from J, the junction contained 5 bases not matched to a gene. This CDR3 is 14 amino acids long. The CDR3 spells CASSSYRGTYEQYF. Written as DNA, the CDR3 is TGTGCCAGCAGCTCCTACAGGGGAACCTACGAGCAGTACTTC.

DNA of the CDR3: TGTGCTAGTGGTTTTGGGCAGGGGCACACAGATACGCAGTATTTT. Encoded protein: CASGFGQGHTDTQYF. This chain connects TRBV12-5 to TRBJ2-3; possibly TRBD1 for D (6 bases). Between the trimmed V and J ends, which lost 3 bases and 2 bases, there was a span of 12 bases. Germline assignment: CDR1 LGHNT and CDR2 FRNRAP. The CDR3 has 15 amino acids.

The rearrangement links TRBV3-1 (or the pseudogene TRBV3-2) to TRBJ2-1, with TRBD2 as a possible D gene (6 bases). The germline CDR1 and CDR2 sequences are LGHDT and YNNKEL (reference sequence). This CDR3 contains 15 residues. The V gene lost 1 base and the J gene lost 0 bases, with 7 bases spanning the gap. The CDR3 reads CASSQARGSYNEQFF. The CDR3 nucleotides read TGTGCCAGCAGCCAAGCGCGGGGCTCCTACAATGAGCAGTTCTTC.

This clone occurred once. CDR3 loop: CASSWSGSTGNTIYF. CDR3 sequence (DNA): TGTGCCAGCAGTTGGTCCGGCAGCACTGGAAACACCATATATTTT. This chain links TRBV6-5 with TRBJ1-3; D is ambiguous. CDR3 size: 15 residues. Germline loops: CDR1 MNHEY, CDR2 SVGAGI. V lost 4 bases and J lost 2, with 12 bases in between.

By sample share, this clone is medium-sized. This chain joins TRBV7-6 and TRBJ2-7, with D unclear. V was shortened by 6 bases and J by 1 base, with 16 bases between the two germline ends. The CDR3 length is 15 residues. The germline V gene has CDR1 SGHVS and CDR2 FNYEAQ. CDR3 region: CASSPTTGLSYEQYF. The CDR3 DNA is TGTGCCAGCAGTCCAACGACTGGGTTATCCTACGAGCAGTACTTC.

The chain uses TRBV29-1 and TRBJ1-2, with a weak D call TRBD1 (5 bases). This CDR3 has 10 residues. The germline V gene encodes CDR1 SQVTM and CDR2 ANQGSEA. The V gene lost 6 bases and the J gene lost 10 bases, with 12 bases spanning the gap. The CDR3 is CSVGVGDYTF. The CDR3 nucleotides are TGCAGCGTCGGTGTGGGGGACTACACCTTC.

The gene calls are TRBV3-1 (or the pseudogene TRBV3-2) and TRBJ2-7; D gene unclear. This CDR3 spans 12 amino acids. V dropped 1 base and J dropped 2 bases, with 3 bases sitting between them. Germline lookup yields CDR1 LGHDT and CDR2 YNNKEL (reference sequence). CDR3 coding DNA: TGTGCCAGCAGCCAAGCCGCCTACGAGCAGTACTTC. Amino acid sequence: CASSQAAYEQYF.